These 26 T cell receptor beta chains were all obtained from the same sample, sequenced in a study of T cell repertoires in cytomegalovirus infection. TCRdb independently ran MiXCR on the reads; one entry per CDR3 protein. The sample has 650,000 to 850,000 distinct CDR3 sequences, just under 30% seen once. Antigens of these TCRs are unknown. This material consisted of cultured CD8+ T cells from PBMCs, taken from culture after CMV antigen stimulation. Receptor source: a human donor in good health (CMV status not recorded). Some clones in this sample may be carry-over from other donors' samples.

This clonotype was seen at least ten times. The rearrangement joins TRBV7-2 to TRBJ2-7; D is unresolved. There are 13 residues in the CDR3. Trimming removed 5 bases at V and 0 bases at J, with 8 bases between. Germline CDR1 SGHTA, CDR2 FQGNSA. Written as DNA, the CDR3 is TGTGCCAGCAGCCGAAACCCCTCCTACGAGCAGTACGTC. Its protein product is CASSRNPSYEQYV.

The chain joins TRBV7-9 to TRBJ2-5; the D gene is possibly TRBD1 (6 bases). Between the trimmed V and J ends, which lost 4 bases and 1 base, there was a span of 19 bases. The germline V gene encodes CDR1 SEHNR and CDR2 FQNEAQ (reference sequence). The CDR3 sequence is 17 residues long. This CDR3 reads CASSYAPQLGAQETQYF. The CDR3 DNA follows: TGTGCCAGCAGCTATGCCCCACAGTTGGGGGCCCAAGAGACCCAGTACTTC.

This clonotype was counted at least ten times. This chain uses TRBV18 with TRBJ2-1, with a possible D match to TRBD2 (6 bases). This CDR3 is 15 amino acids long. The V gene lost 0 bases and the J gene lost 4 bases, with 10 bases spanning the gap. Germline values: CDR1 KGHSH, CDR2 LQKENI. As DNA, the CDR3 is TGTGCCAGCTCACCACCGGAGGGCTTTTACAATGAGCAGTTCTTC. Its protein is CASSPPEGFYNEQFF. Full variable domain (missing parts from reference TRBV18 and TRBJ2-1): NAGVMQNPRHLVRRRGQEARLRCSPMKGHSHVYWYRQLPEEGLKFMVYLQKENIIDESGMPKERFSAEFPKEGPSILRIQQVVRGDSAAYFCASSPPEGFYNEQFFGPGTRLTVL.

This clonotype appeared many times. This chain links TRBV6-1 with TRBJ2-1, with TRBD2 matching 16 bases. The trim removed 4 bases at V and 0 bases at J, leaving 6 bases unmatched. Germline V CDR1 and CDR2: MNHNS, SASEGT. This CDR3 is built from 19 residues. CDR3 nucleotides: TGTGCCAGCAGTGCCGGGACTAGCGGGGGGGCCAGCTCCTACAATGAGCAGTTCTTC. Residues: CASSAGTSGGASSYNEQFF.

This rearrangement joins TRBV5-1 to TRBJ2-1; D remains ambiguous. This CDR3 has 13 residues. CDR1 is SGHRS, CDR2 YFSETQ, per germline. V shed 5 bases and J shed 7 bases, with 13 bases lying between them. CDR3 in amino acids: CASSMNLGNEQFF. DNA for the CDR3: TGCGCCAGCAGTATGAATCTCGGGAATGAGCAGTTCTTC.

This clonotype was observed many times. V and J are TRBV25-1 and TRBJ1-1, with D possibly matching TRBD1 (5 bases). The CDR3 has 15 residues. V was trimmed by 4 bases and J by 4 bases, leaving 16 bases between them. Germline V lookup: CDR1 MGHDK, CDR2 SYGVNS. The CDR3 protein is CASSGLQVRSTEAFF. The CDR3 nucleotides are TGTGCCAGCAGTGGACTACAGGTGAGGAGCACTGAAGCTTTCTTT.

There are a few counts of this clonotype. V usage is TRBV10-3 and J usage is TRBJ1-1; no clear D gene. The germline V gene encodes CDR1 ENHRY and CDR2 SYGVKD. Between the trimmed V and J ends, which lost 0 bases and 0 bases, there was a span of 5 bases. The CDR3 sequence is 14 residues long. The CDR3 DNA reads TGTGCCATCAGTGAGTCGCAGATGAACACTGAAGCTTTCTTT. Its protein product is CAISESQMNTEAFF.

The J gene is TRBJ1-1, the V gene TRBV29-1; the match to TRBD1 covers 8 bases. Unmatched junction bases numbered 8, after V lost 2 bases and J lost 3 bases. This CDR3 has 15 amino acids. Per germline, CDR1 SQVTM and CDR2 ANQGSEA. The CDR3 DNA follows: TGCAGCGTTGAATCAGGACAGGGACTACACACTGAAGCTTTCTTT. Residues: CSVESGQGLHTEAFF.

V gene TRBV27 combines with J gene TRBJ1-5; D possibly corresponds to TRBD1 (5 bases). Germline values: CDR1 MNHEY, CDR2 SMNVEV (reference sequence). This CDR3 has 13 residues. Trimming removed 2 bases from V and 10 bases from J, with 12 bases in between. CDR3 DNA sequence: TGTGCCAGCAGTTTAGTCCAGGGAAAACCCCAGCATTTT. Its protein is CASSLVQGKPQHF.

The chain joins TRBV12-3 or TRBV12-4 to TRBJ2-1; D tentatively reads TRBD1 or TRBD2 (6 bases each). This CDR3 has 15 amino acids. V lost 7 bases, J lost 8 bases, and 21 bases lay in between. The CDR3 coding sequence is TGTGCCAGCAATCGGATAGTGGGGGGCGGTGATGAGCAGTTCTTC. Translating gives CASNRIVGGGDEQFF.

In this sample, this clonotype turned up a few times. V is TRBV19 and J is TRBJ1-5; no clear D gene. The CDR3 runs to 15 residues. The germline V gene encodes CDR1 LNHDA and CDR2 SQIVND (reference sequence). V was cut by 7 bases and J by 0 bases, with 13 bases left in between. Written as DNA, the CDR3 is TGTGCCAGTACCCTATGGGGAAATAGCAATCAGCCCCAGCATTTT. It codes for CASTLWGNSNQPQHF. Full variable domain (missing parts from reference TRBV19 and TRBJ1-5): DGGITQSPKYLFRKEGQNVTLSCEQNLNHDAMYWYRQDPGQGLRLIYYSQIVNDFQKGDIAEGYSVSREKKESFPLTVTSAQKNPTAFYLCASTLWGNSNQPQHFGDGTRLSIL.

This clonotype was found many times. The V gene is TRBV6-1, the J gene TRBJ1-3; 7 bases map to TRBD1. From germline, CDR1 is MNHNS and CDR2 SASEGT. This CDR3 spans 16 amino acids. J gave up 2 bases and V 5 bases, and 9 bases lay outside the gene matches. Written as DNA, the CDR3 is TGTGCCAGCAGTCCGAGACAGGGAAGGACTGGAAACACCATATATTTT. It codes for CASSPRQGRTGNTIYF.

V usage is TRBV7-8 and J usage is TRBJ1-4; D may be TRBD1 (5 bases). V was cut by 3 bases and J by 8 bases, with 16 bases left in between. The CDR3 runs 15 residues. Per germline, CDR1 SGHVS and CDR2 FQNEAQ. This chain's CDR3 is CASSLGGASEEKLFF. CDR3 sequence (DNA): TGTGCCAGCAGCTTGGGCGGGGCTTCGGAGGAAAAACTGTTTTTT.

CDR3: CASSPGLDRGHQPQHF. The CDR3 DNA reads as TGTGCCAGCAGTCCCGGGTTGGACAGGGGCCATCAGCCCCAGCATTTT. The rearrangement uses TRBV27 and TRBJ1-5; 9 bases match TRBD1. The V gene end was trimmed by 5 bases and the J gene end by 5 bases; junction bases not matched to a gene: 10. This CDR3 comprises 16 residues. Germline CDR1 and CDR2: MNHEY and SMNVEV (reference sequence).

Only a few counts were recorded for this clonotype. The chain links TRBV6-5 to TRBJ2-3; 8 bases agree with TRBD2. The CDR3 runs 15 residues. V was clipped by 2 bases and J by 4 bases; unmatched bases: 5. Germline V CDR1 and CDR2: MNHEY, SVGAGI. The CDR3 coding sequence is TGTGCCAGCAGTTACAATAGCGGGGAGTCAGATACGCAGTATTTT. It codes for CASSYNSGESDTQYF.

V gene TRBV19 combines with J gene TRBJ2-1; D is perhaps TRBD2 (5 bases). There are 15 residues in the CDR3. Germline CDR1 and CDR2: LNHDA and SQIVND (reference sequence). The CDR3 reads CATQRVSYSYNEQFF. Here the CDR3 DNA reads TGTGCAACCCAGAGGGTTTCGTACTCCTACAATGAGCAGTTCTTC.

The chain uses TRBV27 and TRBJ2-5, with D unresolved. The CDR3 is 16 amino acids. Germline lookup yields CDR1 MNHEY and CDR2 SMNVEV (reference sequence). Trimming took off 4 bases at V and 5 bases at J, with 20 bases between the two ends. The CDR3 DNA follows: TGTGCCAGCAGTTCCTTAGGTCTTGGGGTTGGGGAGACCCAGTACTTC. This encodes CASSSLGLGVGETQYF.

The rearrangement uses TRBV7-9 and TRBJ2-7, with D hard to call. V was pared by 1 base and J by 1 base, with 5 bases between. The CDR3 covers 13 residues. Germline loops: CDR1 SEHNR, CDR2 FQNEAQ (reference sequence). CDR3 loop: CASSLVQSYEQYV. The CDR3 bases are TGTGCCAGCAGCTTAGTTCAGTCCTACGAGCAGTACGTC.

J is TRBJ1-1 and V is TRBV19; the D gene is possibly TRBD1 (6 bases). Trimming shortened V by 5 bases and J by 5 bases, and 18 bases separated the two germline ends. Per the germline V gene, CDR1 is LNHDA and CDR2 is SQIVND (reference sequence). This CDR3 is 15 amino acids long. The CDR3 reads CASSPRYRVGTEAFF. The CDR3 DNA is TGTGCCAGTAGTCCAAGATACAGGGTAGGGACTGAAGCTTTCTTT.

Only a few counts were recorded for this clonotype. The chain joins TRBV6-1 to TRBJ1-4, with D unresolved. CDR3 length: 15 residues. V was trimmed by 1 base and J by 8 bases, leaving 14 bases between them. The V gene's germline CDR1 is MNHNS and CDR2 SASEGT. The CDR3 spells CASSEGISRIEKLFF. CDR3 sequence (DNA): TGTGCCAGCAGTGAAGGTATAAGTCGGATCGAAAAACTGTTTTTT.

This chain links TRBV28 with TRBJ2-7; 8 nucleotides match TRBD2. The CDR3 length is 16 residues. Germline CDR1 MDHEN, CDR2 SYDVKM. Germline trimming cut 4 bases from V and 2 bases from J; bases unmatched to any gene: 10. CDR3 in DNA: TGTGCCAGCAGTTGGGACCTCGGGGGGGGGACCTACGAGCAGTACGTC. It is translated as CASSWDLGGGTYEQYV.

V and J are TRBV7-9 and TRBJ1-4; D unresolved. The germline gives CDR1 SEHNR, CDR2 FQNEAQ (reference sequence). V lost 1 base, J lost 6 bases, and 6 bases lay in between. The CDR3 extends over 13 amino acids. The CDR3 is CASSLGTHEKLFF. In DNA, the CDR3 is TGTGCCAGCAGCTTAGGCACCCATGAAAAACTGTTTTTT.

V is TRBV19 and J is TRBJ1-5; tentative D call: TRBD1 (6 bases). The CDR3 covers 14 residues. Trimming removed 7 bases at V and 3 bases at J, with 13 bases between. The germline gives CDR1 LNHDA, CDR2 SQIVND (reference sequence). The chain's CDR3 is CASKIQGTNQPQHF. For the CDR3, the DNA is TGTGCCAGTAAAATACAGGGAACCAATCAGCCCCAGCATTTT. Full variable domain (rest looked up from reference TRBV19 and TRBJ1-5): DGGITQSPKYLFRKEGQNVTLSCEQNLNHDAMYWYRQDPGQGLRLIYYSQIVNDFQKGDIAEGYSVSREKKESFPLTVTSAQKNPTAFYLCASKIQGTNQPQHFGDGTRLSIL.

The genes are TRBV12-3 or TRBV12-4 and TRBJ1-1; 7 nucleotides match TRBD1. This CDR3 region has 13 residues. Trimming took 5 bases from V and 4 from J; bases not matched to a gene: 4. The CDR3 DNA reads TGTGCCAGCAGTACGACAGGGTTCACTGAAGCTTTCTTT. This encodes CASSTTGFTEAFF.

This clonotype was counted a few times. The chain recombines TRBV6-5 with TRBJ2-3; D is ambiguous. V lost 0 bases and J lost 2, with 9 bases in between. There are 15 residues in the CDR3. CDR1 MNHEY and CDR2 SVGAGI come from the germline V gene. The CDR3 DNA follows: TGTGCCAGCAGTTACTCGGAGAGCTACACAGATACGCAGTATTTT. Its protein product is CASSYSESYTDTQYF.

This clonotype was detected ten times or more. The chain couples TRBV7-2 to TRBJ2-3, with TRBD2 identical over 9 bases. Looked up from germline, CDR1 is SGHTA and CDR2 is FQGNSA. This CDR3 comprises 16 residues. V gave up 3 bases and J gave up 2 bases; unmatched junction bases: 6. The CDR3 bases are TGTGCCAGCAGCTTTACCCTAGCGGGGTTCACAGATACGCAGTATTTT. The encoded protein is CASSFTLAGFTDTQYF.